The 7 T cell receptor beta chains presented below share a single source sample, sequenced in a study of cytomegalovirus exposure and HLA in healthy donors. Generated by immunoSEQ multiplex PCR, the TCRdb table keeps only in-frame clones and is missing some. The sample shows about 120,000 clones, approximately 92% of them seen only once. The source material was PBMCs. The origin of the receptors is a young woman in good health and CMV-seronegative.

J is TRBJ1-1 and V is TRBV6-6; unclear D gene. The CDR3 sequence is 13 residues long. CDR1 is MNHNY and CDR2 is SVGAGI in the germline V gene (reference sequence). The V gene lost 7 bases and the J gene lost 6 bases, with 15 bases spanning the gap. CDR3 region: CASILTGAAEAFF. DNA of the CDR3: TGTGCCAGCATCCTGACGGGTGCGGCTGAAGCTTTCTTT.

The CDR3 loop reads CASSSRLAETQYF. The CDR3 DNA sequence: TGTGCCAGCAGTTCTCGACTAGCAGAGACCCAGTACTTC. V usage is TRBV6-6 and J usage is TRBJ2-5; 7 bases line up with TRBD2. Per the germline V gene, CDR1 is MNHNY and CDR2 is SVGAGI (reference sequence). The J segment lost 4 bases and the V segment lost 4 bases, leaving 3 bases of the junction unmatched. The CDR3 extends over 13 amino acids.

The chain links TRBV10-1 to TRBJ2-5, with a weak D call TRBD2 (5 bases). V dropped 4 bases and J dropped 2 bases, with 8 bases sitting between them. Germline CDR1 is WNHNN and CDR2 is SYGVQD (reference sequence). This CDR3 comprises 13 residues. The CDR3 DNA reads as TGCGCCAGCAGTGGGACTCTACAAGAGACCCAGTACTTC. Its protein is CASSGTLQETQYF.

V gene TRBV2 combines with J gene TRBJ1-1, with D unresolved. Germline-derived CDR1 and CDR2 are SNHLY and FYNNEI. The CDR3 sequence is 13 residues long. V dropped 8 bases and J dropped 1 base, with 11 bases sitting between them. The CDR3 DNA is TGTGCCAGCGGAGCAAAAGAGAACACTGAAGCTTTCTTT. Its protein is CASGAKENTEAFF.

V and J are TRBV5-6 and TRBJ2-2, with a tentative D call TRBD1 (6 bases). The CDR3 totals 18 residues. Germline V gives CDR1 SGHDT, CDR2 YYEEEE. Deletions cut 4 bases from V and 0 bases from J, with 19 bases between. CDR3 amino acids: CASSIERPGASNTGELFF. The CDR3 DNA sequence: TGTGCCAGCAGCATCGAACGCCCAGGGGCCTCGAACACCGGGGAGCTGTTTTTT.

This clone is a singleton in its sample. This sequence joins TRBV28 and TRBJ2-7, with 8 bases matching TRBD1. The CDR3 contains 12 residues. The germline CDR1 and CDR2 sequences are MDHEN and SYDVKM. CDR3 bases: TGTGCCAGCAGATCTCCGGGACAGGACATCAGCGTC. It yields the protein CASRSPGQDISV.

The chain links TRBV4-1 to TRBJ1-5; 9 bases are shared with TRBD1. CDR3 length equals 18 residues. CDR1 and CDR2 (germline): MGHRA, YSYEKL. Trimming cost V 5 bases and J 6 bases; bases outside gene matches: 17. CDR3 in amino acids: CASSDPGQGLGDAQPQHF. The DNA for the CDR3 is TGCGCCAGCAGCGACCCGGGACAGGGCCTAGGGGATGCTCAGCCCCAGCATTTT.